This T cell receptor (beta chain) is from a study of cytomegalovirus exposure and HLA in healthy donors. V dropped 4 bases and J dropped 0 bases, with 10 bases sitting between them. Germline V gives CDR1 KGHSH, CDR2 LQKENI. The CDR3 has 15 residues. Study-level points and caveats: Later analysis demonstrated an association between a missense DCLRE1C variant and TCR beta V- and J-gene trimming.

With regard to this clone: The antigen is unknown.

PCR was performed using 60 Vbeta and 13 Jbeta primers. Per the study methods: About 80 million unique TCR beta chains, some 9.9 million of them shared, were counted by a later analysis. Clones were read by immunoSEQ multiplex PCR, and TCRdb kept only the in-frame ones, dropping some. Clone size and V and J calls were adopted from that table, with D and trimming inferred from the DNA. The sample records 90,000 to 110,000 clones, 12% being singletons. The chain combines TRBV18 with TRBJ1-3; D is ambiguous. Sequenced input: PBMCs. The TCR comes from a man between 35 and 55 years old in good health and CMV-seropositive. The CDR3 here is CASSLEASSGNTIYF. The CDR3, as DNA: TGTGCCAGCTCACTTGAAGCAAGCTCTGGAAACACCATATATTTT.